These 2 T cell receptor beta chains originate from one sample sequenced in a study of blood T cell repertoires in COVID-19. Measured with immunoSEQ multiplex PCR; TCRdb has only the in-frame clones, and not every one. The sample shows around 190,000 clones, around 80% of them seen only once. Sequenced: peripheral blood. Source of these receptors: a human donor in a cohort sampled during active COVID-19.

This chain connects TRBV5-4 to TRBJ1-6, with 8 bases aligning to TRBD1. CDR1 SGHNT and CDR2 YYREEE come from the germline V gene (reference sequence). V dropped 0 bases and J dropped 8; count of bases not matched to a gene: 13. CDR3 length equals 18 residues. The CDR3 nucleotides are TGTGCCAGCAGCTTGGGGACAGGGACGGGTTATTGGCATTCACCCCTCCACTTT. Its protein product is CASSLGTGTGYWHSPLHF.

This clone was counted many times. This chain links TRBV4-2 with TRBJ1-5, with 9 nucleotides matching TRBD1. CDR1 and CDR2 (germline): LGHNA, YNFKEQ. The CDR3 runs 14 residues. V lost 4 bases to trimming and J lost 5 bases; unmatched junction nucleotides: 3. The CDR3 region is CASSRGQGDQPQHF. In DNA, the CDR3 is TGTGCCAGCAGCCGGGGACAGGGAGATCAGCCCCAGCATTTT.